The sequence of this TCR beta chain was determined in a study of CD8 T cells in ankylosing spondylitis. By quantitative 5'-RACE with molecular barcodes, the TCR beta libraries were made. TCRdb fed the 5' RACE reads into MiXCR, producing one record per CDR3 protein. The data contain approximately 300,000 distinct CDR3 sequences, 6.5% to 10% of them seen just once; the ten biggest clones take up approximately 14%. General observations from the study: What appeared characteristic of ankylosing spondylitis blood was a TCR beta motif of several highly homologous variants.

The CDR3 length is 13 residues. Germline lookup yields CDR1 KGHSH and CDR2 LQKENI. V lost 8 bases to trimming and J lost 7 bases, with 12 bases between them. Comment on this clonotype: Antigen specificity is unknown.

The specimen sequenced was blood, either unsorted or a sorted T cell fraction (not recorded which). The chain couples TRBV18 to TRBJ1-6; D remains ambiguous. The source is a male donor with ankylosing spondylitis. In DNA, the CDR3 is TGTGCCAGCCATCGCACAGAAAATTCACCCCTCCACTTT. This gives the protein CASHRTENSPLHF.